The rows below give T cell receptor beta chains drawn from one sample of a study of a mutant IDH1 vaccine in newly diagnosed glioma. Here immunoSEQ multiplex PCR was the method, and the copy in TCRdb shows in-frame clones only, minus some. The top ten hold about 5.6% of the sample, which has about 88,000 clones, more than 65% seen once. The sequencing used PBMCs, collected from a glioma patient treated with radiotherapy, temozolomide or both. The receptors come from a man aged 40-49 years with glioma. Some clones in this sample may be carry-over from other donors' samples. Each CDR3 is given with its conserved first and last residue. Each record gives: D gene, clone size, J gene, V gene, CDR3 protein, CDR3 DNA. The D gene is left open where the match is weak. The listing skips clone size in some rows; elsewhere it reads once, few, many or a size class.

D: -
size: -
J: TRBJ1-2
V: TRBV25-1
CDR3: CASSESGRNYGYTF
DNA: TGTGCCAGCAGTGAATCTGGCAGGAACTATGGCTACACCTTC

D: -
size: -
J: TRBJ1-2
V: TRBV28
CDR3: CASSLSLGPGKGGYTF
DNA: TGTGCCAGCAGTTTGTCCCTCGGCCCCGGGAAGGGGGGCTACACCTTC

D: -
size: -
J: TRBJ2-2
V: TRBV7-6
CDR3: CASSLYLLSGELFF
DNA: TGTGCCAGCAGCTTATATCTTTTGTCCGGGGAGCTGTTTTTT

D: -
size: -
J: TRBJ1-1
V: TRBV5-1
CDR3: CASSLGNTWEAFF
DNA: TGCGCCAGCAGCTTGGGTAACACTTGGGAAGCTTTCTTT

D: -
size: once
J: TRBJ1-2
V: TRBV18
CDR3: CASSPRVSEGYTF
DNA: TGTGCCAGCTCACCCAGGGTCTCCGAGGGCTACACCTTC

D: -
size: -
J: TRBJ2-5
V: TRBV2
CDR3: CASSEPPPVQETQYF
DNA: TGTGCCAGCAGTGAGCCGCCCCCGGTTCAAGAGACCCAGTACTTC

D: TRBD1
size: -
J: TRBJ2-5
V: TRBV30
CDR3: CAWSVWDRDRSQETQYF
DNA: TGTGCCTGGAGTGTATGGGACCGGGACAGGAGTCAAGAGACCCAGTACTTC

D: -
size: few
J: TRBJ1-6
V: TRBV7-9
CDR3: CASSLVGIEDSPLHF
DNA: TGTGCCAGCAGCTTAGTGGGGATCGAAGATTCACCCCTCCACTTT

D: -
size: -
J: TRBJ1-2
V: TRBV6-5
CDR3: CASSYSVINYGYTF
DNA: TGTGCCAGCAGTTACTCGGTTATTAACTATGGCTACACCTTC

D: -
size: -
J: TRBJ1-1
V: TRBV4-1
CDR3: CASSHDHGQLNTEAFF
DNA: TGCGCCAGCAGCCATGACCACGGACAGCTGAACACTGAAGCTTTCTTT

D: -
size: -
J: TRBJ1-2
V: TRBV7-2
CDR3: CASSSQGPAVGGYTF
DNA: TGTGCCAGCAGCTCACAGGGTCCCGCCGTTGGAGGCTACACCTTC

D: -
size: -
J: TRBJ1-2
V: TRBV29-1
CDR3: CSDDSYGYTF
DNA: TGCAGCGACGACAGCTATGGCTACACCTTC

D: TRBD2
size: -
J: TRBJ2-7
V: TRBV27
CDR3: CASSLWRGAYEQYF
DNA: TGTGCCAGCAGTTTGTGGCGGGGGGCATACGAGCAGTACTTC

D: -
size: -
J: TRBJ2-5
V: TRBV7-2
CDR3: CASSSSYQETQYF
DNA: TGTGCCAGCAGCTCCTCGTACCAAGAGACCCAGTACTTC

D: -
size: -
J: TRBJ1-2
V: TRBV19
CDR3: CASKFGTGAAYGYTF
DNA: TGTGCCAGTAAATTCGGTACGGGGGCCGCCTATGGCTACACCTTC

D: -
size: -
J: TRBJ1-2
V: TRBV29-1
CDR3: CSVLLGGQDYGYTF
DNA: TGCAGCGTCCTCCTGGGGGGGCAGGACTATGGCTACACCTTC

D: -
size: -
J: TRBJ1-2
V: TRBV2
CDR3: CASSVRMDSTF
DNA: TGTGCCAGCAGTGTGAGAATGGATTCCACCTTC

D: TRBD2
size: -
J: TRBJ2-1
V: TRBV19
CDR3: CASNSGGSLSYNEQFF
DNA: TGTGCCAGTAATAGCGGGGGGTCCCTCTCCTACAATGAGCAGTTCTTC

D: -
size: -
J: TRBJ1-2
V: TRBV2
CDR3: CASSTGMEVGYTF
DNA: TGTGCCAGCAGTACTGGGATGGAGGTGGGCTACACCTTC

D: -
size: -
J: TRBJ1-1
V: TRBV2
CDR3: CASSRVGDVSFF
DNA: TGTGCCAGCAGTCGCGTAGGTGATGTTTCTTTCTTT

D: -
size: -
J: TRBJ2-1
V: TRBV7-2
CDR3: CASSYTFGGGEQFF
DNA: TGTGCCAGCAGCTACACGTTCGGAGGCGGCGAGCAGTTCTTC

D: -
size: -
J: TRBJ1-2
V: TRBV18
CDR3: CASSGESNYGYTF
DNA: TGTGCCAGCTCGGGTGAAAGTAACTATGGCTACACCTTC

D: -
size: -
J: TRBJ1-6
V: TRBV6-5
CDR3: CATAGGNSPLHF
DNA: TGTGCCACCGCCGGGGGGAATTCACCCCTCCACTTT

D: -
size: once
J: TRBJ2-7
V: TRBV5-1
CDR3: CASSSGTTGSYEQYF
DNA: TGCGCCAGCAGCTCTGGGACCACGGGCTCCTACGAGCAGTACTTC

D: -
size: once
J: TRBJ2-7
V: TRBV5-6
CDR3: CASSISISYEQYF
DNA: TGTGCCAGCAGCATCTCAATATCCTACGAGCAGTACTTC

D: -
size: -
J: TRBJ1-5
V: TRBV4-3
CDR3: CASSPKGDSNQPQHF
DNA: TGCGCCAGCAGCCCAAAGGGAGATAGCAATCAGCCCCAGCATTTT

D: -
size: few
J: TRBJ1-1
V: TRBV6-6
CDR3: CASSRETTEAFF
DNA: TGTGCCAGCTCCCGGGAGACGACTGAAGCTTTCTTT

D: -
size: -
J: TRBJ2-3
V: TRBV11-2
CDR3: CASSLDRTDTQYF
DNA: TGTGCCAGCAGCTTAGACAGAACAGATACGCAGTATTTT

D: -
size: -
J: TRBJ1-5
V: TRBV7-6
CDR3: CASSLGEGQPQHF
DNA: TGTGCCAGCAGCTTAGGGGAGGGCCAGCCCCAGCATTTT

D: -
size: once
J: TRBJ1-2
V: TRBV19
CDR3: CASSIVPGDGYTF
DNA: TGTGCCAGTAGTATAGTCCCAGGGGACGGCTACACCTTC

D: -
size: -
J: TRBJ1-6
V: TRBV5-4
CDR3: CASSSEAAGSPLHF
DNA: TGTGCCAGCAGCTCTGAAGCCGCGGGGTCACCCCTCCACTTT

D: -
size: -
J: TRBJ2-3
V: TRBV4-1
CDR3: CASSQVPGTDTQYF
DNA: TGCGCCAGCAGCCAAGTCCCGGGGACAGATACGCAGTATTTT

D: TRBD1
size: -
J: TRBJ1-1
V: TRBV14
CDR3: CASTSQGGIAEAFF
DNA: TGTGCCAGCACTTCACAGGGGGGGATTGCTGAAGCTTTCTTT

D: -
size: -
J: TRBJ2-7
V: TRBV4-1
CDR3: CASSQSQGSSYEQYF
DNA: TGCGCCAGCAGCCAGAGCCAGGGAAGCTCCTACGAGCAGTACTTC

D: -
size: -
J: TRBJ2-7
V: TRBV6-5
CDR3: CASMGGPSYEQYF
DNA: TGTGCCAGCATGGGGGGGCCTTCCTACGAGCAGTACTTC

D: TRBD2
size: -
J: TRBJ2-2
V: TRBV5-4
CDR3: CASSEGLAGANTGELFF
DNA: TGTGCCAGCAGCGAAGGACTAGCGGGGGCGAACACCGGGGAGCTGTTTTTT

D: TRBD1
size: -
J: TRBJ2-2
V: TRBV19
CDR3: CATRRQGNTGELFF
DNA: TGTGCCACCCGAAGACAGGGGAACACCGGGGAGCTGTTTTTT

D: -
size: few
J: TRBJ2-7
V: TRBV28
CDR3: CASSSGRFSYEQYF
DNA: TGTGCCAGCAGTTCGGGACGGTTCTCCTACGAGCAGTACTTC

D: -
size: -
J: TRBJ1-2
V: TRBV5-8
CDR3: CASSPTWTVLNGYTF
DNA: TGTGCCAGCAGCCCCACCTGGACAGTACTTAATGGCTACACCTTC

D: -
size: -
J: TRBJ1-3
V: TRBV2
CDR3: CASSPLQGPSGNTIYF
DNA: TGTGCCAGCAGTCCACTTCAGGGGCCCTCTGGAAACACCATATATTTT

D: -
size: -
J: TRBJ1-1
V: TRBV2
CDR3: CASSAWLGNTEAFF
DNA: TGTGCCAGCAGTGCATGGTTGGGGAACACTGAAGCTTTCTTT